The 18 T cell receptor beta chains below were found in one sample sequenced in a study of T cells of healthy individuals. TCRdb itself ran the 5' RACE reads through MiXCR, one entry per CDR3 protein. This sample has about 57,000 distinct CDR3 sequences, with roughly 15% found just once. The receptors derive from a human donor in good health.

The CDR3 DNA is TGTGCTAGTGGTTTTTGGCAGGCCAGAGCAACTAATGAAAAACTGTTTTTT. This gives the protein CASGFWQARATNEKLFF. The chain is built from TRBV12-5 and TRBJ1-4, with D uncertain. CDR3 length: 17 residues. Germline V lookup: CDR1 LGHNT, CDR2 FRNRAP. Trimming took off 3 bases at V and 0 bases at J, with 14 bases between the two ends.

This clonotype was picked up many times. V and J are TRBV20-1 and TRBJ2-7; D may be TRBD1 (6 bases). V gave up 4 bases and J gave up 3 bases, with 19 bases separating them. In germline, CDR1 is DFQATT, CDR2 SNEGSKA (reference sequence). The CDR3 totals 15 residues. CDR3 loop: CSANDNGQPFYEQYF. Here the CDR3 DNA reads TGCAGTGCTAACGATAATGGACAGCCCTTCTACGAGCAGTACTTC.

The genes are TRBV7-2 and TRBJ1-5; 9 positions agree with TRBD1. CDR1 and CDR2 (germline): SGHTA, FQGNSA. The CDR3 extends over 15 amino acids. J lost 4 bases, V lost 2 bases, and 3 bases had no gene match. The CDR3 spells CASSLRTGANQPQHF. CDR3 in DNA: TGTGCCAGCAGCTTACGGACAGGGGCAAATCAGCCCCAGCATTTT.

The V and J genes are TRBV11-2 and TRBJ2-5; 12 positions agree with TRBD2. CDR1 and CDR2 from the germline V gene are SGHAT and FQNNGV. V dropped 3 bases and J dropped 2; count of bases not matched to a gene: 4. The CDR3 has 16 residues. CDR3 sequence (DNA): TGTGCCAGCAGCTTCTCTAGCGGGAGGGGACAAGAGACCCAGTACTTC. This gives the protein CASSFSSGRGQETQYF.

The chain has TRBV11-2 and TRBJ2-3, with TRBD1 matching 10 bases. The CDR3 runs 16 residues. With 0 bases clipped from V and 7 bases from J, the junction kept 7 bases outside the gene matches. The germline V gene encodes CDR1 SGHAT and CDR2 FQNNGV. In nucleotides, the CDR3 is TGTGCCAGCAGCTTAGAAGGGACAGGGGTTCTGAATACGCAGTATTTT. Translation gives CASSLEGTGVLNTQYF.

This clonotype was found once. In DNA form, the CDR3 reads TGTGCCAGCAGTTCCTTCCGGGACAGGGGGCTTCTTACGAGTTCACCCCTCCACTTT. Protein sequence: CASSSFRDRGLLTSSPLHF. The chain has TRBV27 and TRBJ1-6, with 12 bases aligning to TRBD1. Trimming removed 4 bases from V and 9 bases from J; junction bases left unmatched: 16. This CDR3 region has 19 residues. Germline CDR1 reads MNHEY; CDR2 reads SMNVEV (reference sequence).

The CDR3 DNA reads as TGTGCCAGCAGTTTCTCGGGGAATGAGCAGTTCTTC. Encoded protein: CASSFSGNEQFF. The gene calls are TRBV12-3 or TRBV12-4 and TRBJ2-1, with D perhaps matching TRBD2 (5 bases). The CDR3 totals 12 residues. The V end was cut by 3 bases, the J end by 7 bases, with 7 bases between.

On this clonotype: A much larger clone sits a single nucleotide away, making a read error possible. The rearrangement links TRBV6-6 to TRBJ1-6; D gene unclear. V gave up 4 bases and J gave up 4 bases, with 11 bases separating them. This CDR3 comprises 15 residues. Germline CDR1 MNHNY, CDR2 SVGAGI (reference sequence). The CDR3 sequence: CASSSPGIYNSPLHF. CDR3 sequence (DNA): TGTGCCAGCAGTTCACCGGGTATTTATAATTCACCCCTCCACTTT.

Ten or more counts support this clonotype. The chain uses TRBV2 and TRBJ2-7; 9 bases align to TRBD1. Unmatched junction bases numbered 10, after V lost 10 bases and J lost 6 bases. The CDR3 has 13 residues. Per germline, CDR1 SNHLY and CDR2 FYNNEI. As DNA, the CDR3 is TGTGCCACCCCGCCGGGACAGGGAGGCGAGCAGTACTTC. It yields the protein CATPPGQGGEQYF.

V usage is TRBV18 and J usage is TRBJ2-1; the match to TRBD2 covers 7 bases. From germline, CDR1 is KGHSH and CDR2 LQKENI. Trimming took 0 bases from V and 10 from J; bases not matched to a gene: 9. The CDR3 loop spans 15 amino acids. The CDR3: CASSPPGLAEREQFF. Written as DNA, the CDR3 is TGTGCCAGCTCACCACCGGGCCTAGCGGAAAGGGAGCAGTTCTTC. The variable domain in full, completed from reference TRBV18 and TRBJ2-1, reads NAGVMQNPRHLVRRRGQEARLRCSPMKGHSHVYWYRQLPEEGLKFMVYLQKENIIDESGMPKERFSAEFPKEGPSILRIQQVVRGDSAAYFCASSPPGLAEREQFFGPGTRLTVL.

There are a few counts of this clonotype. The gene calls are TRBV5-6 and TRBJ2-1, with a tentative D call TRBD1 (6 bases). The CDR3 covers 13 residues. Germline V gene sequence: CDR1 SGHDT, CDR2 YYEEEE. The V end was cut by 4 bases, the J end by 6 bases, with 11 bases between. The CDR3 loop reads CASSTGQFNEQFF. The CDR3, as DNA: TGTGCCAGCAGCACCGGACAGTTCAATGAGCAGTTCTTC. Full variable domain (outside the CDR3, taken from reference TRBV5-6 and TRBJ2-1): DAGVTQSPTHLIKTRGQQVTLRCSPKSGHDTVSWYQQALGQGPQFIFQYYEEEERQRGNFPDRFSGHQFPNYSSELNVNALLLGDSALYLCASSTGQFNEQFFGPGTRLTVL.

This clonotype was recorded a few times. The rearrangement links TRBV6-5 to TRBJ1-2; D not resolved. CDR1 and CDR2 (germline): MNHEY, SVGAGI. The ends were cut back, 2 bases at V and 7 bases at J, with 14 bases in the middle. This CDR3 is 14 amino acids long. The CDR3: CASSYGPLPPGYTF. In DNA, the CDR3 is TGTGCCAGCAGTTACGGCCCCTTACCTCCTGGCTACACCTTC.

This clonotype was observed at least ten times. The chain couples TRBV27 to TRBJ1-5, with a weak D call TRBD1 (6 bases). CDR1 MNHEY and CDR2 SMNVEV come from the germline V gene (reference sequence). V lost 6 bases to trimming and J lost 6 bases, with 9 bases between them. CDR3 size: 12 residues. CDR3 in amino acids: CASSKGGQPQHF. The CDR3 nucleotides read TGTGCCAGCAGCAAGGGGGGTCAGCCCCAGCATTTT.

The chain combines TRBV6-5 with TRBJ2-3; D not certain. From germline, CDR1 is MNHEY and CDR2 SVGAGI. V gave up 6 bases and J gave up 4 bases, with 8 bases separating them. This CDR3 contains 12 residues. The CDR3 loop is CASSSDADTQYF. The CDR3 DNA reads TGTGCCAGCAGCTCTGACGCAGATACGCAGTATTTT.

This clonotype was counted ten times or more. V and J are TRBV30 and TRBJ1-4; D gene unclear. The V end lost 2 bases, the J end lost 8 bases, and 9 bases lay between the germline ends. The CDR3 is 12 residues long. Germline values: CDR1 GTSNPN, CDR2 SVGIG (reference sequence). The CDR3 sequence is CAWSTHREKLFF. DNA for the CDR3: TGTGCCTGGAGTACGCATCGGGAAAAACTGTTTTTT.

This clonotype was seen only a few times. The chain recombines TRBV28 with TRBJ2-3, with D possibly TRBD2 on 5 matching bases. V shed 6 bases and J shed 4 bases, with 14 bases lying between them. Germline V gene sequence: CDR1 MDHEN, CDR2 SYDVKM. The CDR3 sequence is 14 residues long. CDR3 loop: CASSNGAGADTQYF. As DNA, the CDR3 is TGTGCCAGCAGCAACGGAGCCGGGGCAGATACGCAGTATTTT.

Remarks on this clonotype: One base away lies a much larger clone, so this may be a sequencing read error. This chain links TRBV20-1 with TRBJ2-4; unclear D gene. The CDR3 length is 13 residues. Looked up from germline, CDR1 is DFQATT and CDR2 is SNEGSKA (reference sequence). CDR3 loop: CSATELAKTIQYF. The CDR3 nucleotides are TGCAGTGCTACAGAATTAGCCAAAACCATTCAGTACTTC.

This clonotype was seen only a few times. The rearrangement uses TRBV28 and TRBJ1-5, with D perhaps TRBD1 (6 bases). Germline V CDR1 and CDR2: MDHEN, SYDVKM. The CDR3 is 14 residues long. The V and J ends lost 6 bases and 5 bases respectively, with 14 bases between them. In DNA form, the CDR3 reads TGTGCCAGCAGCCCTCAAGGGGGTCATCAGCCCCAGCATTTT. Its translation is CASSPQGGHQPQHF.